The 23 T cell receptor beta chains given below trace back to one sample, sequenced in a study of cytomegalovirus exposure and HLA in healthy donors. 13 Jbeta primers and 60 Vbeta primers were used for the PCR. Sequenced by immunoSEQ multiplex PCR; TCRdb stores in-frame clones only, minus some. The table shows around 150,000 clones, with nearly 80% occurring only once. The sequenced sample was PBMCs. The receptors come from a man aged 18 to 30 in good health and CMV-seropositive.

The chain couples TRBV4-1 to TRBJ2-3, with unresolved D. The CDR3 has 14 residues. V was shortened by 0 bases and J by 0 bases, with 4 bases between the two germline ends. Germline V lookup: CDR1 MGHRA, CDR2 YSYEKL. CDR3 nucleotides: TGCGCCAGCAGCCAAGACCGGAGCACAGATACGCAGTATTTT. Its translation: CASSQDRSTDTQYF.

The chain combines TRBV2 with TRBJ2-7, with D tentatively TRBD2 (6 bases). Trimming left V 4 bases short and J 3 bases short, with 10 bases between. This CDR3 has 13 residues. Per germline, CDR1 SNHLY and CDR2 FYNNEI. The CDR3 bases are TGTGCCAGCAGTGCAAGACTAGGCTACGAGCAGTACTTC. Protein: CASSARLGYEQYF.

This chain joins TRBV2 and TRBJ1-1; D remains unclear. The CDR3 has 13 amino acids. Germline V gene sequence: CDR1 SNHLY, CDR2 FYNNEI. V shed 6 bases and J shed 6 bases, with 14 bases lying between them. CDR3 in amino acids: CASSPPVESEAFF. The DNA for the CDR3 is TGTGCCAGCAGCCCCCCGGTCGAGTCTGAAGCTTTCTTT. Full variable domain (remainder filled in from reference TRBV2 and TRBJ1-1): EPEVTQTPSHQVTQMGQEVILRCVPISNHLYFYWYRQILGQKVEFLVSFYNNEISEKSEIFDDQFSVERPDGSNFTLKIRSTKLEDSAMYFCASSPPVESEAFFGQGTRLTVV.

CDR3 nucleotide sequence: TGCGCCAGCAGCCAGGACGGGACAGGGGGTTCCAAAAACATTCAGTACTTC. Translated: CASSQDGTGGSKNIQYF. V gene TRBV5-1 combines with J gene TRBJ2-4; 11 nucleotides match TRBD1. Per the germline V gene, CDR1 is SGHRS and CDR2 is YFSETQ. This CDR3 contains 17 residues. Germline trimming cut 4 bases from V and 2 bases from J; bases unmatched to any gene: 8.

Regarding this clone: A junction end diverges from the germline sequence, so it may reflect a read error. The chain recombines TRBV6-1 with TRBJ2-5; the D gene is possibly TRBD2 (5 bases). Germline CDR1 and CDR2: MNHNS and SASEGT. CDR3 length equals 13 residues. CDR3 in amino acids: CASSELGGSFHNF. CDR3 coding DNA: TGTGCCAGCAGTGAACTCGGAGGCTCCTTCCATAACTTC.

Only one count was recorded for this clone. The genes are TRBV2 and TRBJ1-1, with TRBD1 as a possible D gene (6 bases). The CDR3 contains 12 residues. V was trimmed by 6 bases and J by 7 bases, leaving 12 bases between them. Germline loops: CDR1 SNHLY, CDR2 FYNNEI. DNA of the CDR3: TGTGCCAGCAGAAGGGCAGGGGATGAAGCTTTCTTT. Protein product: CASRRAGDEAFF.

This clone was picked up one time. This sequence joins TRBV30 and TRBJ1-4; the match to TRBD1 covers 8 bases. V shed 2 bases, J shed 7 bases, and the junction held 6 bases outside the gene matches. This CDR3 has 14 amino acids. The germline gives CDR1 GTSNPN, CDR2 SVGIG (reference sequence). This CDR3 is CAWSIYQGAEKLFF. As DNA, the CDR3 is TGTGCCTGGAGTATATACCAGGGGGCTGAAAAACTGTTTTTT.

The chain links TRBV14 to TRBJ1-2; TRBD1 is a possible D gene (5 bases). The CDR3 extends over 15 amino acids. The germline V gene has CDR1 SGHDN and CDR2 FVKESK. Trimming took off 3 bases at V and 7 bases at J, with 18 bases between the two ends. The CDR3 spells CASSQLAGGSGGYTF. The CDR3 nucleotides are TGTGCCAGCAGCCAGCTCGCGGGGGGTTCGGGTGGCTACACCTTC.

The chain is built from TRBV12-5 and TRBJ1-2; weak D call: TRBD1 (6 bases). CDR1 is LGHNT and CDR2 is FRNRAP in the germline V gene. CDR3 length: 13 residues. Deletions cut 7 bases from V and 4 bases from J, with 13 bases between. CDR3 coding DNA: TGTGCTAGTGCCCTGGACAGTCTCTATGGCTACACCTTC. The encoded protein is CASALDSLYGYTF.

The rearrangement uses TRBV4-1 and TRBJ2-3; D remains ambiguous. Germline-derived CDR1 and CDR2 are MGHRA and YSYEKL. Trimming left V 1 base short and J 4 bases short, with 9 bases between. The CDR3 spans 14 residues. CDR3 in DNA: TGCGCCAGCAGCCAAGTCCTAGTCCCAGATACGCAGTATTTT. Translating gives CASSQVLVPDTQYF.

The table lists this clone with a few counts. The V and J genes are TRBV5-6 and TRBJ2-4, with 7 nucleotides matching TRBD1. The V segment lost 4 bases and the J segment 1 base; nucleotides outside the gene matches: 5. Germline CDR1 reads SGHDT; CDR2 reads YYEEEE. The CDR3 length is 15 residues. CDR3 DNA: TGTGCCAGCAGCGTTAGGGGGCTGGCCAAAAACATTCAGTACTTC. Translating gives CASSVRGLAKNIQYF.

This clone was recorded a few times. The V and J genes are TRBV27 and TRBJ2-4; TRBD1 agrees at 7 bases. There are 14 residues in the CDR3. From germline, CDR1 is MNHEY and CDR2 SMNVEV (reference sequence). Germline trimming cut 5 bases from V and 7 bases from J; bases unmatched to any gene: 8. The DNA for the CDR3 is TGTGCCAGCAGTCCATCGACAGGGTCCAACATTCAGTACTTC. Translation gives CASSPSTGSNIQYF.

The chain employs TRBV4-1 and TRBJ2-7; 7 bases are shared with TRBD2. The length of the CDR3 is 15 residues. Trimming at V came to 3 bases and at J to 6 bases, leaving 11 bases not matched to a gene. Germline assignment: CDR1 MGHRA and CDR2 YSYEKL. DNA of the CDR3: TGCGCCAGCAGCCAGGCATCGCCCAGCGGGGTCGAGCAGTACTTC. Encoded protein: CASSQASPSGVEQYF.

The table lists this clone with a few counts. The chain has TRBV5-6 and TRBJ2-7; perhaps TRBD1 as D (6 bases). CDR3 size: 13 residues. V was pared by 3 bases and J by 6 bases, with 13 bases between. Germline V CDR1 and CDR2: SGHDT, YYEEEE. CDR3 coding DNA: TGTGCCAGCAGCTGGGGACACCTTGGCGAGCAGTACTTC. Encoded protein: CASSWGHLGEQYF. Filled out from reference TRBV5-6 and TRBJ2-7, the complete variable domain reads DAGVTQSPTHLIKTRGQQVTLRCSPKSGHDTVSWYQQALGQGPQFIFQYYEEEERQRGNFPDRFSGHQFPNYSSELNVNALLLGDSALYLCASSWGHLGEQYFGPGTRLTVT.

DNA of the CDR3: TGTGCCAGCAGTGAAGGGACAGGGCGTCAGCCCCAGCATTTT. Amino acid sequence: CASSEGTGRQPQHF. This rearrangement joins TRBV6-1 to TRBJ1-5; 8 nucleotides agree with TRBD1. The length of the CDR3 is 14 residues. The germline V gene has CDR1 MNHNS and CDR2 SASEGT. Trimming at V came to 1 base and at J to 6 bases, leaving 2 bases not matched to a gene.

V usage is TRBV6-6 and J usage is TRBJ1-3; D is undetermined. Germline V gene sequence: CDR1 MNHNY, CDR2 SVGAGI (reference sequence). Trimming stripped 6 bases from V and 0 bases from J, with 9 bases between. There are 14 residues in the CDR3. The CDR3 here is CASSHRSSGNTIYF. The DNA for the CDR3 is TGTGCCAGCAGCCACAGAAGCTCTGGAAACACCATATATTTT.

The V gene is TRBV6-6, the J gene TRBJ1-2, with 7 bases aligning to TRBD1. The V gene's germline CDR1 is MNHNY and CDR2 SVGAGI (reference sequence). This CDR3 region has 15 residues. V shed 6 bases, J shed 2 bases, and the junction held 9 bases outside the gene matches. The CDR3 loop is CASSLTGALNYGYTF. The CDR3 DNA follows: TGTGCCAGCAGCCTAACAGGGGCACTGAACTATGGCTACACCTTC.

V usage is TRBV5-1 and J usage is TRBJ1-1; perhaps TRBD1 as D (5 bases). Deletions cut 0 bases from V and 0 bases from J, with 6 bases between. In germline, CDR1 is SGHRS, CDR2 YFSETQ. This CDR3 spans 14 amino acids. CDR3 in amino acids: CASSLEGMNTEAFF. The CDR3 DNA follows: TGCGCCAGCAGCTTGGAGGGGATGAACACTGAAGCTTTCTTT.

This clone was counted once. The chain links TRBV5-4 to TRBJ1-2; D uncertain. Per germline, CDR1 SGHNT and CDR2 YYREEE (reference sequence). Deletions cut 1 base from V and 3 bases from J, with 10 bases between. The length of the CDR3 is 14 residues. CDR3: CASSLQGRDYGYTF. CDR3 nucleotide sequence: TGTGCCAGCAGCTTGCAAGGGAGAGACTATGGCTACACCTTC.

This chain uses TRBV5-5 with TRBJ1-3; no firm D call. The CDR3 runs 12 residues. V shed 0 bases and J shed 7 bases, with 5 bases lying between them. Germline V gives CDR1 SGHKS, CDR2 YYEKEE (reference sequence). The CDR3 region has the DNA TGTGCCAGCAGCTTGGGTGCGAACACCATATATTTT. It is translated as CASSLGANTIYF.

The gene calls are TRBV6-6 and TRBJ1-5; 7 positions agree with TRBD1. Germline V gives CDR1 MNHNY, CDR2 SVGAGI (reference sequence). Losses at the gene ends were 6 bases for V and 4 bases for J; bases not matched to a gene: 9. The CDR3 extends over 15 amino acids. Here the CDR3 reads CASSPGTGDNQPQHF. Here the CDR3 DNA reads TGTGCCAGCAGCCCGGGAACAGGGGATAATCAGCCCCAGCATTTT.

This chain's CDR3 is CASSLTGGTEAFF. CDR3 sequence (DNA): TGTGCCAGCAGCTTAACAGGGGGCACTGAAGCTTTCTTT. The V call is TRBV7-3, the J call TRBJ1-1, with a weak D call TRBD1 (6 bases). Trimming took off 0 bases at V and 4 bases at J, with 6 bases between the two ends. Germline assignment: CDR1 SGHTA and CDR2 FQGTGA. The CDR3 is 13 amino acids.

The chain uses TRBV13 and TRBJ1-2, with D tentatively TRBD1 (6 bases). The CDR3 has 13 residues. Trimming cost V 5 bases and J 6 bases, with 13 bases left between them. Germline V gene sequence: CDR1 PRHDT, CDR2 FYEKMQ (reference sequence). In DNA, the CDR3 is TGTGCCAGCAGCATCAACAGGGTAGATGGCTACACCTTC. It specifies CASSINRVDGYTF.